There are a few counts of the clone carrying this T cell receptor beta chain. Its target is not known. V gave up 3 bases and J gave up 4 bases, with 8 bases separating them. The CDR3 runs to 13 residues. CDR1 is SGHNT and CDR2 is YYREEE in the germline V gene (reference sequence). Employing constant-segment primers, 5'RACE generated TCR alpha and TCR beta cDNA libraries bearing sample barcodes and UMIs. TCRdb passed the 5' RACE reads through MiXCR, listing each CDR3 protein once. Among approximately 390,000 distinct CDR3 sequences listed, 16% were seen once. These data belong to a study of T-cell memory formation after mild COVID-19. Study-level information: TCR clusters were mostly donor specific. Study observations and caveats: The finding that pre-infection memory included some responding clones suggested that cross-reactive memory joined. Researchers report contracting CD4+ clones mostly in CM and EM, with CD8+ clones in EMRA.

This clonotype was sampled from a man in his late teens or twenties who had mild COVID-19 (a few samples of this study predate the infection). Cell type and time point are not known. The sample taken for sequencing was PBMCs or a T cell subset sorted from them (not recorded which). J is TRBJ1-5 and V is TRBV5-4, with a weak D call TRBD1 (5 bases). CDR3 nucleotides: TGTGCCAGCAGCTCGGACAAGAATCAGCCCCAGCATTTT. It yields the protein CASSSDKNQPQHF.